The 8 T cell receptor beta chains in this list originate from one sample, sequenced in a study of shared clonotypes between healthy human individuals. Clones were sequenced by immunoSEQ multiplex PCR, and TCRdb holds only the in-frame ones, with some missing. The table shows over 1.5 million clones, with 98% occurring only once. Sequenced material: naive CD4+ T cells sorted from blood. Subset meaning: CD45RA+ positively selected. These receptors all come from a man aged 25 to 45 in good health.

The gene calls are TRBV6-1 and TRBJ2-7, with 8 nucleotides matching TRBD1. The J segment lost 0 bases and the V segment lost 2 bases, leaving 3 bases of the junction unmatched. This CDR3 comprises 15 residues. Germline V gives CDR1 MNHNS, CDR2 SASEGT. This CDR3 is CASSERTGISYEQYF. The DNA for the CDR3 is TGTGCCAGCAGTGAAAGGACAGGGATCTCCTACGAGCAGTACTTC.

The chain's CDR3 is CASSFPSGITDTQYF. The CDR3 DNA reads TGTGCCAGCAGCTTTCCTAGCGGTATCACAGATACGCAGTATTTT. The chain recombines TRBV7-2 with TRBJ2-3, with TRBD2 matching 7 bases. The V segment lost 3 bases and the J segment 2 bases; nucleotides outside the gene matches: 5. There are 15 residues in the CDR3. CDR1 SGHTA and CDR2 FQGNSA come from the germline V gene.

V usage is TRBV5-1 and J usage is TRBJ2-1; 10 positions match TRBD2. Germline CDR1 and CDR2: SGHRS and YFSETQ. With V trimmed by 0 bases and J by 7 bases, 7 bases remained unmatched. CDR3 length: 16 residues. The CDR3 nucleotides read TGCGCCAGCAGCTTGGACCCTGGACTAGCGGTTAATGAGCAGTTCTTC. Protein sequence: CASSLDPGLAVNEQFF.

This chain connects TRBV19 to TRBJ2-2; 7 nucleotides line up with TRBD1. Trimming took 6 bases from V and 5 from J; bases not matched to a gene: 6. Germline CDR1 is LNHDA and CDR2 is SQIVND (reference sequence). CDR3 length: 14 amino acids. CDR3: CASRRQGDTGELFF. For the CDR3, the DNA is TGTGCCAGTAGACGACAGGGAGATACCGGGGAGCTGTTTTTT.

This chain joins TRBV10-2 and TRBJ1-1; no reliable D call. CDR1 and CDR2 from the germline V gene are WSHSY and SAAADI. V lost 8 bases and J 0 bases, leaving 4 bases between the germline ends. The CDR3 length is 11 residues. This chain's CDR3 is CASLVNTEAFF. The CDR3 DNA sequence: TGCGCCAGCTTAGTGAACACTGAAGCTTTCTTT.

The rearrangement uses TRBV10-3 and TRBJ1-2; D remains unclear. This CDR3 has 17 residues. Trimming took 4 bases from V and 4 from J, leaving 22 bases between them. CDR1 is ENHRY and CDR2 is SYGVKD in the germline V gene. The CDR3 DNA reads as TGTGCCATCAGTGGTAGCCTGCTTCGTGATAATAGCTATGGCTACACCTTC. It translates to CAISGSLLRDNSYGYTF.

The chain couples TRBV5-1 to TRBJ2-5; TRBD1 matches at 10 bases. The CDR3 is 15 residues long. Germline-derived CDR1 and CDR2 are SGHRS and YFSETQ. V was pared by 3 bases and J by 2 bases, with 4 bases of the junction left unmatched. DNA of the CDR3: TGCGCCAGCAGCTGGGACAGGGGAGTTCAAGAGACCCAGTACTTC. Residues: CASSWDRGVQETQYF.

J is TRBJ2-7 and V is TRBV27; no reliable D call. Looked up from germline, CDR1 is MNHEY and CDR2 is SMNVEV (reference sequence). The CDR3 runs to 14 residues. The germline V and J ends were trimmed by 4 bases and 1 base, with 11 bases remaining between them. The CDR3 nucleotides are TGTGCCAGCAGTTCCCAGGTTAAGTCCTACGAGCAGTACTTC. It translates to CASSSQVKSYEQYF.